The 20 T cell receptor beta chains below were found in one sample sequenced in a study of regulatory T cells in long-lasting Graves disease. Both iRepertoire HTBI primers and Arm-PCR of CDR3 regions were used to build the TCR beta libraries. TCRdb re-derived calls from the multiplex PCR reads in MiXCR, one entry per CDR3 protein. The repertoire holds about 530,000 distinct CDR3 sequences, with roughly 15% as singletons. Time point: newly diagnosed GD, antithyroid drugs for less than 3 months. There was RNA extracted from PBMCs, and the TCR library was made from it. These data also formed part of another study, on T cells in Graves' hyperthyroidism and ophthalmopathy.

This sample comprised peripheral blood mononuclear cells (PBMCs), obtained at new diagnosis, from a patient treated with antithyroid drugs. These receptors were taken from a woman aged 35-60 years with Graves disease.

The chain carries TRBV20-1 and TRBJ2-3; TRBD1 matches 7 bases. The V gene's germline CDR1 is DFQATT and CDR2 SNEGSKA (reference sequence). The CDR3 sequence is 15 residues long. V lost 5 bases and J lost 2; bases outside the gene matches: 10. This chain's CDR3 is CSAGPPTGFTDTQYF. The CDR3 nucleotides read TGCAGTGCTGGACCACCGACAGGGTTCACAGATACGCAGTATTTT.

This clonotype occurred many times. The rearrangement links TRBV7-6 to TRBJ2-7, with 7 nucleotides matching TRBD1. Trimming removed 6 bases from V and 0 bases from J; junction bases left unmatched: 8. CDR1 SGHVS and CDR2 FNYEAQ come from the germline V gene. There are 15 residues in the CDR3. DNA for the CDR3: TGTGCCAGCAGTTTCGGACAGGACCTCTCCTACGAGCAGTACTTC. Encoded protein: CASSFGQDLSYEQYF.

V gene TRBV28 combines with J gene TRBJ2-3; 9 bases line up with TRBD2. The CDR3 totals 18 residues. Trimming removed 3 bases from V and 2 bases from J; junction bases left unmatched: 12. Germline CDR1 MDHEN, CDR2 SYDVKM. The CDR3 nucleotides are TGTGCCAGCAGTTTTCTGATAGTGCTAGCGGGGAACACAGATACGCAGTATTTT. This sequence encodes CASSFLIVLAGNTDTQYF.

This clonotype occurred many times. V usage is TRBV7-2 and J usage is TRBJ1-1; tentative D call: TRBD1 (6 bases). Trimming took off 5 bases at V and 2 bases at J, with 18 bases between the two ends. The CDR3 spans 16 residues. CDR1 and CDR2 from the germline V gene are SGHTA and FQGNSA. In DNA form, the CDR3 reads TGTGCCAGCAGCAAACGTACAGGGTCTAGAAACACTGAAGCTTTCTTT. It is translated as CASSKRTGSRNTEAFF.

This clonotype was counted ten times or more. The CDR3 spells CASRLLAGVADTQYF. The CDR3 nucleotides read TGTGCCAGCAGATTACTAGCGGGGGTAGCAGATACGCAGTATTTT. The chain combines TRBV27 with TRBJ2-3; 11 nucleotides agree with TRBD2. This CDR3 has 15 amino acids. V lost 6 bases and J lost 4; bases outside the gene matches: 6. Germline-derived CDR1 and CDR2 are MNHEY and SMNVEV (reference sequence).

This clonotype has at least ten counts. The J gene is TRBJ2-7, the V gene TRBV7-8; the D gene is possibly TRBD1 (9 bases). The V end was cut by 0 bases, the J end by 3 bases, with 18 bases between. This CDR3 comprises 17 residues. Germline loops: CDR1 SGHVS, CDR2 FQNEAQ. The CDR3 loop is CASSLAVAGQGNYEQYF. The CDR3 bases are TGTGCCAGCAGCTTAGCGGTAGCGGGACAGGGAAACTACGAGCAGTACTTC.

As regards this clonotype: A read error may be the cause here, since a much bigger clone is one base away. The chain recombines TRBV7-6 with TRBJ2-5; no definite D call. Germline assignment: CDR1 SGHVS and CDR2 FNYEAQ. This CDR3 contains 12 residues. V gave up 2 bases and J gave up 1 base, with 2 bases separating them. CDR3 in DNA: TGTGCCAGCAGCTTACCCCAAGAGACCCAGTACTTC. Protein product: CASSLPQETQYF.

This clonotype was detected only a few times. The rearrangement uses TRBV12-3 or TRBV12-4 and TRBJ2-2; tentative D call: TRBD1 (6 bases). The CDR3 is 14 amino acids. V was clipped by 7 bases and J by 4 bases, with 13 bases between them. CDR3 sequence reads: CASTSQGSTGELFF. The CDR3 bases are TGTGCCAGCACCTCGCAGGGGAGCACCGGGGAGCTGTTTTTT.

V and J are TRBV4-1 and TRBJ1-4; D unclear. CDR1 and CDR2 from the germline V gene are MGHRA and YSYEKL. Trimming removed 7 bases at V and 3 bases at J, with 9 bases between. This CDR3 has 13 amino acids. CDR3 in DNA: TGCGCCAGCACTCGGCGGTCTAATGAAAAACTGTTTTTT. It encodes CASTRRSNEKLFF.

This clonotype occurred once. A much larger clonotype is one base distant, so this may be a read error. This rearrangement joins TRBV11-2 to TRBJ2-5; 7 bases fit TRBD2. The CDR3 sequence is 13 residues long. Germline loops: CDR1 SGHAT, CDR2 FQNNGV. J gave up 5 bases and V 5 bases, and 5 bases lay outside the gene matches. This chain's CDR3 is CASSPGTMETQYF. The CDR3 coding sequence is TGTGCCAGCAGCCCCGGGACTATGGAGACCCAGTACTTC.

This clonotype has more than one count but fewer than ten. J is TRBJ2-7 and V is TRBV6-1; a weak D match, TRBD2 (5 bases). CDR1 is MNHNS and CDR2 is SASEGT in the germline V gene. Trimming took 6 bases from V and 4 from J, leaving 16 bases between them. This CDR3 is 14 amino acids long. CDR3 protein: CASSRLPGLYEQYF. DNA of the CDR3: TGTGCCAGCAGCAGACTACCCGGGCTATACGAGCAGTACTTC.

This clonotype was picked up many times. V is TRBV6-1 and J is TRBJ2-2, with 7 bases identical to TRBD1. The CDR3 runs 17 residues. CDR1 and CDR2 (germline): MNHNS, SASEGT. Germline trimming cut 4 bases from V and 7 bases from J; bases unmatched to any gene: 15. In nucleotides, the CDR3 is TGTGCCAGCAGTGGACGACCGGGACAGCTATATTACGGGGAGCTGTTTTTT. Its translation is CASSGRPGQLYYGELFF.

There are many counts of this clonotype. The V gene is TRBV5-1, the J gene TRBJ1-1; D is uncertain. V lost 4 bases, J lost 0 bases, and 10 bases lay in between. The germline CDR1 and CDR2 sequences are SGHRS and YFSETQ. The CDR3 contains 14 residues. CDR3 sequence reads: CASSKAGMNTEAFF. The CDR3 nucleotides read TGCGCCAGCAGCAAGGCGGGCATGAACACTGAAGCTTTCTTT.

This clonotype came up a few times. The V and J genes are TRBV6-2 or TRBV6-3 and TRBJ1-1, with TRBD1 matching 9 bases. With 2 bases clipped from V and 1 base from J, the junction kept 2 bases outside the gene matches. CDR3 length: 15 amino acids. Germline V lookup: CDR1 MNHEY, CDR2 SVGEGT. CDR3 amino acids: CASSYKGQGNTEAFF. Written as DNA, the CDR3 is TGTGCCAGCAGTTACAAGGGACAGGGGAACACTGAAGCTTTCTTT.

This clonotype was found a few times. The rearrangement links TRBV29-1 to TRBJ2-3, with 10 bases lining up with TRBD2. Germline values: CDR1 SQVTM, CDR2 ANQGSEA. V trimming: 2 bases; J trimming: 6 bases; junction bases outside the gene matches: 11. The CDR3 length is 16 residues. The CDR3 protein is CSVELPSGGPQDTQYF. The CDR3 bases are TGCAGCGTTGAACTCCCTAGCGGGGGCCCCCAGGATACGCAGTATTTT.

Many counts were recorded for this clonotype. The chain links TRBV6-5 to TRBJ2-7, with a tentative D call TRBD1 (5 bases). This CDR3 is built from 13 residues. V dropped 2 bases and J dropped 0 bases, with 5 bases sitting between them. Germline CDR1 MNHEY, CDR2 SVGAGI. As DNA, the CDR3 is TGTGCCAGCAGTTACGACAGCTCCTACGAGCAGTACTTC. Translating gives CASSYDSSYEQYF.

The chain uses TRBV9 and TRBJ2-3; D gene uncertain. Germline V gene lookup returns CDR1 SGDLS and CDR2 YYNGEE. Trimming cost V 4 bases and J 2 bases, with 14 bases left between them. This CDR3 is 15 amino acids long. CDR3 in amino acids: CASSSNTAPTDTQYF. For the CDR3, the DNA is TGTGCCAGCAGCTCCAACACGGCCCCCACAGATACGCAGTATTTT.

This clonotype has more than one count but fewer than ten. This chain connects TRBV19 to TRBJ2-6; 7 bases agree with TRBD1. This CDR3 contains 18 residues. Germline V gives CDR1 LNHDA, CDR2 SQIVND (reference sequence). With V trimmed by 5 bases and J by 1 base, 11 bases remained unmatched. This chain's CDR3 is CASSGVRGRFSGANVLTF. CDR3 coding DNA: TGTGCCAGTAGTGGGGTAAGGGGGCGGTTTTCTGGGGCCAACGTCCTGACTTTC.

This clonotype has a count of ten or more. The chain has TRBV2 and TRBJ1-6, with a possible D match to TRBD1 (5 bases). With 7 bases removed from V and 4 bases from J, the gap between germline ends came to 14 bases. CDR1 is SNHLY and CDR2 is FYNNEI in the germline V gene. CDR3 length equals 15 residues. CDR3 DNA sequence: TGTGCCAGCACCAGGGAGAAAACATATAATTCACCCCTCCACTTT. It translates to CASTREKTYNSPLHF.

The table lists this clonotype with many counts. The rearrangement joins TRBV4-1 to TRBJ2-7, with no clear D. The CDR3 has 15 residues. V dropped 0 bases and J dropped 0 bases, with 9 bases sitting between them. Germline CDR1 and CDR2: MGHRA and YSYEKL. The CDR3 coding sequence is TGCGCCAGCAGCCAAGAACTCAGCTACTCCTACGAGCAGTACTTC. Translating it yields CASSQELSYSYEQYF.